The 24 T cell receptor beta chains below were found in one sample sequenced in a study of cytomegalovirus exposure and HLA in healthy donors. PCR was performed using 60 Vbeta and 13 Jbeta primers. Clones were sequenced by immunoSEQ multiplex PCR, and TCRdb holds only the in-frame ones, with some missing. The table includes 75,000 to 95,000 clones, approximately 63% detected once. Sequenced sample: PBMCs. Receptors originate from a woman aged 30 to 39 in good health and CMV-seronegative.

This rearrangement joins TRBV19 to TRBJ1-3, with D maybe TRBD1 (6 bases). The CDR3 loop spans 16 amino acids. Looked up from germline, CDR1 is LNHDA and CDR2 is SQIVND (reference sequence). Trimming cost V 5 bases and J 3 bases, with 17 bases left between them. The CDR3 nucleotides are TGTGCCAGTAGTCCAACAGGGAAAGGAGATGGAAACACCATATATTTT. The encoded protein is CASSPTGKGDGNTIYF.

CDR3 amino acids: CASSKPGQGYYEQYF. The CDR3 nucleotides read TGTGCCAGTAGTAAGCCGGGACAGGGGTACTACGAGCAGTACTTC. The chain couples TRBV19 to TRBJ2-7; 10 bases align to TRBD1. This CDR3 comprises 15 residues. Germline V lookup: CDR1 LNHDA, CDR2 SQIVND (reference sequence). The ends lost 4 bases at V and 3 bases at J; junction bases unmatched: 6.

V usage is TRBV29-1 and J usage is TRBJ2-7, with 8 bases that match TRBD1. V was pared by 7 bases and J by 2 bases, with 10 bases of the junction left unmatched. The germline gives CDR1 SQVTM, CDR2 ANQGSEA. The CDR3 consists of 14 residues. As DNA, the CDR3 is TGCAGCGCCGAGGGGCAGGGGGCCCCCTACGAGCAGTACTTC. As protein: CSAEGQGAPYEQYF.

Concerning this clone: The same CDR3 also results from other DNA sequences found in this sample. V is TRBV5-1 and J is TRBJ2-5; maybe TRBD2 (6 bases). The CDR3 has 14 residues. The V gene lost 3 bases and the J gene lost 1 base, with 10 bases spanning the gap. The germline V gene has CDR1 SGHRS and CDR2 YFSETQ. CDR3 protein: CASSSGEVQETQYF. DNA of the CDR3: TGCGCCAGCAGCTCCGGGGAGGTCCAAGAGACCCAGTACTTC.

The gene calls are TRBV6-5 and TRBJ2-7; D gene uncertain. The CDR3 covers 11 residues. CDR1 MNHEY and CDR2 SVGAGI come from the germline V gene. Trimming took 11 bases from V and 5 from J, leaving 13 bases between them. The CDR3, as DNA: TGTGCCGGTCCTATCCAACACGAGCAGTACTTC. Translating gives CAGPIQHEQYF.

The CDR3 is CASSQGQSIYF. The CDR3 bases are TGTGCCAGCAGCCAGGGACAGAGCATATATTTT. The V call is TRBV6-5, the J call TRBJ1-3; 7 positions agree with TRBD1. The CDR3 has 11 residues. The trim removed 6 bases at V and 12 bases at J, leaving 5 bases unmatched. Germline values: CDR1 MNHEY, CDR2 SVGAGI.

This chain uses TRBV10-3 with TRBJ1-1; TRBD1 agrees at 8 bases. The CDR3 consists of 15 residues. V dropped 3 bases and J dropped 11; count of bases not matched to a gene: 14. Germline CDR1 reads ENHRY; CDR2 reads SYGVKD. The CDR3 reads CAISEAGGAMRAAFF. For the CDR3, the DNA is TGTGCCATCAGTGAAGCAGGGGGCGCGATGAGGGCCGCTTTCTTT.

The rearrangement uses TRBV11-2 and TRBJ2-3; 9 bases fit TRBD1. This CDR3 comprises 16 residues. The V gene end was trimmed by 2 bases and the J gene end by 2 bases; junction bases not matched to a gene: 5. Germline loops: CDR1 SGHAT, CDR2 FQNNGV. The CDR3 DNA reads TGTGCCAGCAGCTTATCCGGGACAGGGATCACAGATACGCAGTATTTT. Amino acids: CASSLSGTGITDTQYF.

This clone showed up just a few times. The gene calls are TRBV4-2 and TRBJ1-1; D remains ambiguous. The germline V and J ends were trimmed by 1 base and 4 bases, with 7 bases remaining between them. CDR3 length: 13 residues. CDR1 is LGHNA and CDR2 is YNFKEQ in the germline V gene. CDR3 DNA sequence: TGTGCCAGCAGCCAAGTTCTTCGCACTGAAGCTTTCTTT. This sequence encodes CASSQVLRTEAFF.

This chain connects TRBV6-1 to TRBJ1-2, with 11 positions matching TRBD1. Trimming removed 5 bases from V and 8 bases from J; junction bases left unmatched: 7. This CDR3 contains 14 residues. Germline-derived CDR1 and CDR2 are MNHNS and SASEGT. The CDR3 spells CASSRDRGSNGYTF. The CDR3 DNA sequence: TGTGCCAGCAGTCGGGACAGGGGGTCTAACGGCTACACCTTC.

This clone was detected a few times. The genes are TRBV7-2 and TRBJ2-1; D might be TRBD2 (6 bases). V was shortened by 4 bases and J by 0 bases, with 16 bases between the two germline ends. Germline CDR1 is SGHTA and CDR2 is FQGNSA. This CDR3 is built from 17 residues. In DNA, the CDR3 is TGTGCCAGCAGCTCCGAAATCGTGACTAGCTCCTACAATGAGCAGTTCTTC. Translating gives CASSSEIVTSSYNEQFF.

This rearrangement joins TRBV9 to TRBJ1-2; D is undetermined. The CDR3 has 15 residues. CDR1 and CDR2 (germline): SGDLS, YYNGEE. The ends were cut back, 3 bases at V and 8 bases at J, with 20 bases in the middle. CDR3 nucleotide sequence: TGTGCCAGCAGCGCCACCCCCGTGGAGGGAGGGGGCTACACCTTC. Encoded protein: CASSATPVEGGGYTF.

The chain has TRBV19 and TRBJ2-3, with D possibly TRBD1 on 6 matching bases. The V gene lost 3 bases and the J gene lost 5 bases, with 12 bases spanning the gap. Germline V lookup: CDR1 LNHDA, CDR2 SQIVND (reference sequence). The CDR3 length is 14 residues. The CDR3 nucleotides read TGTGCCAGTAGTATGTCACAGGGCTTAGATACGCAGTATTTT. Its translation is CASSMSQGLDTQYF.

This clone was seen a handful of times. The chain recombines TRBV28 with TRBJ1-5; the match to TRBD1 covers 10 bases. V was pared by 6 bases and J by 5 bases, with 4 bases of the junction left unmatched. The V gene's germline CDR1 is MDHEN and CDR2 SYDVKM. The CDR3 length is 14 residues. This chain's CDR3 is CASSPGQGDQPQHF. Here the CDR3 DNA reads TGTGCCAGCAGCCCAGGACAGGGGGATCAGCCCCAGCATTTT. Using reference TRBV28 and TRBJ1-5 for the parts outside the CDR3, the full variable domain is DVKVTQSSRYLVKRTGEKVFLECVQDMDHENMFWYRQDPGLGLRLIYFSYDVKMKEKGDIPEGYSVSREKKERFSLILESASTNQTSMYLCASSPGQGDQPQHFGDGTRLSIL.

The chain recombines TRBV5-4 with TRBJ1-1, with D maybe TRBD1 (5 bases). The length of the CDR3 is 15 residues. The germline V gene encodes CDR1 SGHNT and CDR2 YYREEE (reference sequence). Trimming removed 3 bases at V and 0 bases at J, with 12 bases between. In DNA, the CDR3 is TGTGCCAGCAGCTCGGATCAGGGCCTGAACACTGAAGCTTTCTTT. Protein sequence: CASSSDQGLNTEAFF.

The chain has TRBV23-1 and TRBJ2-3, with TRBD2 as a possible D gene (6 bases). TRBV23-1 is labeled an ORF, and its function is uncertain. The CDR3 length is 20 residues. V lost 4 bases and J 2 bases, leaving 28 bases between the germline ends. This CDR3 is CASSRGGTSRDRESTDTQYF. The CDR3 DNA is TGCGCCAGCAGTCGGGGAGGTACCTCGCGAGATCGGGAGTCCACAGATACGCAGTATTTT.

V usage is TRBV9 and J usage is TRBJ2-3; D might be TRBD1 (5 bases). The germline V gene encodes CDR1 SGDLS and CDR2 YYNGEE. Trimming removed 5 bases from V and 2 bases from J, with 15 bases in between. The CDR3 runs to 15 residues. The CDR3 nucleotides are TGTGCCAGCAGGCAGGGAACACTCCTCACAGATACGCAGTATTTT. Translating it yields CASRQGTLLTDTQYF.

The V gene is TRBV15, the J gene TRBJ1-4, with a tentative D call TRBD1 (6 bases). Trimming removed 1 base from V and 7 bases from J, with 13 bases in between. CDR1 is LNHNV, CDR2 YYDKDF, per germline (reference sequence). The CDR3 is made up of 15 amino acids. The CDR3 DNA sequence: TGTGCCACCAGCAGAGCGGGGGGCGCGGGTGAAAAACTGTTTTTT. It specifies CATSRAGGAGEKLFF.

This clone was counted once. CDR3 DNA sequence: TGTGCCAGCAGCTTAGTGGCTGATGAGCAGTTCTTC. It encodes CASSLVADEQFF. This chain joins TRBV11-2 and TRBJ2-1; D uncertain. With 1 base removed from V and 8 bases from J, the gap between germline ends came to 6 bases. The germline V gene encodes CDR1 SGHAT and CDR2 FQNNGV. This CDR3 is built from 12 residues. Together with reference TRBV11-2 and TRBJ2-1, the CDR3 gives the full variable domain: EAGVAQSPRYKIIEKRQSVAFWCNPISGHATLYWYQQILGQGPKLLIQFQNNGVVDDSQLPKDRFSAERLKGVDSTLKIQPAKLEDSAVYLCASSLVADEQFFGPGTRLTVL.

For the CDR3, the DNA is TGTGCCAGCAGCTCGACGACGGATGGACAGTCTAATGAAAAACTGTTTTTT. Its protein product is CASSSTTDGQSNEKLFF. This chain uses TRBV7-9 with TRBJ1-4; tentative D call: TRBD1 (6 bases). CDR3 size: 17 residues. V was clipped by 4 bases and J by 3 bases, with 18 bases between them. Germline CDR1 SEHNR, CDR2 FQNEAQ (reference sequence).

CDR3 in DNA: TGTGCCAGCAGCTCCTACAGGGGCATTAGCTACACCTTC. It specifies CASSSYRGISYTF. V is TRBV28 and J is TRBJ1-2; TRBD1 aligns across 7 bases. CDR3 length: 13 amino acids. J was trimmed by 9 bases and V by 6 bases; bases with no gene match: 10. Germline assignment: CDR1 MDHEN and CDR2 SYDVKM.

The genes are TRBV10-2 and TRBJ2-1; D gene uncertain. CDR1 WSHSY and CDR2 SAAADI come from the germline V gene. Trimming removed 0 bases from V and 0 bases from J, with 9 bases in between. The length of the CDR3 is 16 residues. The CDR3 nucleotides read TGCGCCAGCAGTGAGTCACCTCCGAGCTCCTACAATGAGCAGTTCTTC. Translated: CASSESPPSSYNEQFF.

This clone came up a few times. The rearrangement uses TRBV2 and TRBJ2-1; 9 nucleotides align to TRBD1. The germline V gene encodes CDR1 SNHLY and CDR2 FYNNEI. Unmatched junction bases numbered 4, after V lost 6 bases and J lost 1 base. The CDR3 contains 15 residues. The CDR3 protein is CASSRDRASYNEQFF. DNA of the CDR3: TGTGCCAGCAGCCGGGACAGGGCATCCTACAATGAGCAGTTCTTC.

There are a few counts of this clone. The gene calls are TRBV9 and TRBJ1-2; 8 bases match TRBD1. V lost 3 bases, J lost 4 bases, and 11 bases stayed unmatched. CDR1 is SGDLS and CDR2 is YYNGEE in the germline V gene. The CDR3 spans 16 residues. In DNA, the CDR3 is TGTGCCAGCAGCGACAAGCGACAGGGGACCCTCTATGGCTACACCTTC. Translated: CASSDKRQGTLYGYTF.